The rows below give T cell receptor beta chains drawn from one sample of a study of shared clonotypes between healthy human individuals. Only in-frame clones appear in the TCRdb table, and some are missing; sequencing was by immunoSEQ multiplex PCR. Found here are 650,000 to 750,000 clones, around 72% of them singletons; the top ten hold approximately 1.8%. The specimen was memory CD4+ T cells sorted from blood. These receptors originate from a woman aged 25 to 45 in good health. CDR3s include the opening cysteine and the closing phenylalanine or tryptophan. A D gene is named only where the DNA matches it firmly. Size is omitted from some rows. Given values are once, few, many or a class for expanded clones.

TRBJ1-1 | . | 13 | . | TRBV6-4 | TGTGCCAGCAGTGACTCGAGTGGAGGAGAAACTTTCTTT | CASSDSSGGETFF
TRBJ2-5 | . | 12 | . | TRBV5-4 | TGTGCCAGCAACGGGGGTTCAGAGACCCAGTACTTC | CASNGGSETQYF
TRBJ2-7 | . | 14 | TRBD2 | TRBV13 | TGTGCCAGCAGCTTAGGACTAGCGGCCTACGAGCAGTACTTC | CASSLGLAAYEQYF
TRBJ1-5 | . | 17 | . | TRBV28 | TGTGCCAGCAGTTTCCGGGACAAACCGTATAGCAATCAGCCCCAGCATTTT | CASSFRDKPYSNQPQHF
TRBJ1-1 | . | 14 | . | TRBV5-6 | TGTGCCAGCAGCTTGGGGCAGAGTGACACTGAAGCTTTCTTT | CASSLGQSDTEAFF
TRBJ2-1 | few | 15 | TRBD2 | TRBV25-1 | TGTGCCAGCAGTGAAGAAGCGGGAGGGCGCAATGAGCAGTTCTTC | CASSEEAGGRNEQFF
TRBJ2-7 | . | 15 | . | TRBV6-5 | TGTGCCAGCAGACCGCTTGCCGGGGGCTCCTACGAGCAGTACTTC | CASRPLAGGSYEQYF
TRBJ2-5 | . | 15 | . | TRBV5-1 | TGCGCCAGCAGCTTGGTAGGGCAGGTCCAAGAGACCCAGTACTTC | CASSLVGQVQETQYF
TRBJ2-7 | . | 15 | . | TRBV13 | TGTGCCAGCAGCTCAAAACCGGGCCTTGGGCACGAGCAGTACTTC | CASSSKPGLGHEQYF
TRBJ1-5 | few | 13 | . | TRBV2 | TGTGCCAGCAGTGAAGACGGGGGTCAGCCCCAGCATTTT | CASSEDGGQPQHF
TRBJ1-1 | . | 16 | TRBD1 | TRBV25-1 | TGTGCCAGCAGTGGGGGACAGGGTTACGAGAACACTGAAGCTTTCTTT | CASSGGQGYENTEAFF
TRBJ2-5 | few | 16 | TRBD2 | TRBV5-1 | TGCGCCAGCAGCTTGGGCATGGGCGGGGGCCAAGAGACCCAGTACTTC | CASSLGMGGGQETQYF
TRBJ1-2 | . | 11 | TRBD1 | TRBV20-1 | TGCAGGGCAGGGACAGTCTATGGCTACACCTTC | CRAGTVYGYTF
TRBJ1-4 | . | 15 | . | TRBV2 | TGTGCCAGCAGTGGGGGCGAGGCAACTAATGAAAAACTGTTTTTT | CASSGGEATNEKLFF
TRBJ1-2 | . | 15 | . | TRBV1 | TGCACCAGCAGCCAGTCAGACAGGGGCAGGAATGGCTACACCTTC | CTSSQSDRGRNGYTF
TRBJ2-5 | . | 14 | . | TRBV4-2 | TGTGCCAGCAGCCAAGGGGGAACTTCGGGAACCCAGTACTTC | CASSQGGTSGTQYF
TRBJ2-7 | few | 16 | . | TRBV4-1 | TGCGCCAGCAGCCAGGACCGGGACAAGCTCTTCTACGAGCAGTACTTC | CASSQDRDKLFYEQYF
TRBJ2-1 | . | 14 | TRBD2 | TRBV6-4 | TGTGCCAGCAGATCAACTAGCGGGAGGAATGAGCAGTTCTTC | CASRSTSGRNEQFF
TRBJ1-1 | . | 14 | TRBD1 | TRBV14 | TGTGCCAGCAGCCCGGACAGGGCGAACACTGAAGCTTTCTTT | CASSPDRANTEAFF
TRBJ1-4 | . | 14 | . | TRBV28 | TGTGCCAGCAGTCCCAGGGTCTTGTATGAAAAACTGTTTTTT | CASSPRVLYEKLFF
TRBJ2-5 | . | 15 | . | TRBV5-1 | TGCGCCAGCAGCTGGGCGACAGGTTCGGAAGAGACCCAGTACTTC | CASSWATGSEETQYF
TRBJ1-2 | . | 14 | . | TRBV15 | TGTGCCACCAGCAGTCCCTCCGTACGACGTGGCTACACCTTC | CATSSPSVRRGYTF
TRBJ2-7 | few | 14 | . | TRBV5-1 | TGCGCCAGCAGCCCGGGTAGCCGAGGCGACGAGCAGTACTTC | CASSPGSRGDEQYF
TRBJ2-7 | . | 13 | TRBD1 | TRBV6-1 | TGTGCCAGCGCCGGGACAGGGACTTGGGAGCAGTACTTC | CASAGTGTWEQYF
TRBJ1-2 | few | 13 | . | TRBV27 | TGTGCCAGCAGTCCGGGGGGGGCGAGGGGCTACACCTTC | CASSPGGARGYTF
TRBJ2-2 | . | 15 | TRBD2 | TRBV6-4 | TGTGCCAGTTCCCTAGCGGGAGGAAACACCGGGGAGCTGTTTTTT | CASSLAGGNTGELFF
TRBJ1-2 | many | 15 | TRBD1 | TRBV6-6 | TGTGCCAGCAGTCCTCATCGGGACAGGGTTGATGGCTACACCTTC | CASSPHRDRVDGYTF
TRBJ2-5 | . | 13 | . | TRBV7-3 | TGTGCCAGCAGCTTATTCCCAAAAGAGACCCAGTACTTC | CASSLFPKETQYF
TRBJ2-7 | once | 14 | . | TRBV5-1 | TGCGCCAGCAGCACCGGACTCGGGCCCTACGAGCAGTACTTC | CASSTGLGPYEQYF
TRBJ2-7 | . | 15 | . | TRBV4-1 | TGCGCCAGCAGCCAGGCGACTAGTCGGGCCTACGAGCAGTACTTC | CASSQATSRAYEQYF
TRBJ1-2 | . | 15 | . | TRBV28 | TGTGCCAGCCTATTCACAGGACCGAGTAACTATGGCTACACCTTC | CASLFTGPSNYGYTF
TRBJ2-5 | . | 14 | . | TRBV7-6 | TGTGCCAGCAGCTTAGGCCCTAGTAAGGAGACCCAGTACTTC | CASSLGPSKETQYF
TRBJ1-1 | few | 14 | TRBD1 | TRBV7-6 | TGTGCCAGCAGCTTAGCCCCCAGGGGGCTGGGAGCTTTCTTT | CASSLAPRGLGAFF
TRBJ2-3 | . | 13 | . | TRBV5-1 | TGCGCCAGCAGCTTTGGCCAAACAGATACGCAGTATTTT | CASSFGQTDTQYF
TRBJ1-4 | . | 17 | . | TRBV16 | TGTGCCAGCAGCCAATACAGAGGCGCCAATGTGGGTGAAAAACTGTTTTTT | CASSQYRGANVGEKLFF
TRBJ2-3 | . | 14 | . | TRBV2 | TGTGCCAGCAGTGAAATGGTTTCCGCAGATACGCAGTATTTT | CASSEMVSADTQYF
TRBJ2-6 | . | 15 | . | TRBV5-4 | TGTGCCAGCAGCCCCGGTGGCCAAGGGGCCAACGTCCTGACTTTC | CASSPGGQGANVLTF
TRBJ2-7 | many | 16 | TRBD1 | TRBV5-8 | TGTGCCAGCAGCCCCGGTCGAGGGGGCAGGCGGAACGAGCAGTACTTC | CASSPGRGGRRNEQYF
TRBJ2-1 | . | 11 | . | TRBV5-4 | TGTGCCAGCAGCTTAGGGTATGAGCAGTTCTTC | CASSLGYEQFF
TRBJ1-5 | few | 12 | . | TRBV29-1 | TGCAGCGCTGGGACTGACAATCAGCCCCAGCATTTT | CSAGTDNQPQHF
TRBJ1-4 | . | 13 | . | TRBV2 | TGTGCCAGCAGGGGTAGTCCTAATGAAAAACTGTTTTTT | CASRGSPNEKLFF
TRBJ1-5 | . | 14 | . | TRBV2 | TGTGCCAGCAGAGAGGGGGACAGCAATCAGCCCCAGCATTTT | CASREGDSNQPQHF
TRBJ2-7 | . | 12 | . | TRBV9 | TGTGCCAGCAGCGAGCCCGCCCCCGAGCAGTACTTC | CASSEPAPEQYF
TRBJ2-7 | . | 15 | . | TRBV27 | TGTGCCAGCAGTCCGGAAGGGCGGGACCCCTACGAGCAGTACTTC | CASSPEGRDPYEQYF
TRBJ2-1 | . | 15 | TRBD2 | TRBV7-9 | TGTGCCAGCACCTGGCGAGCGGGAGCGGAGAATGAGCAGTTCTTC | CASTWRAGAENEQFF
TRBJ1-1 | . | 14 | . | TRBV5-6 | TGTGCCAGCAGCACGCTACAGGGTTTCACTGAAGCTTTCTTT | CASSTLQGFTEAFF
TRBJ2-1 | once | 15 | TRBD1 | TRBV10-3 | TGTGCCATCAGCCCCGGGACAGGGGGCAATAATGAGCAGTTCTTC | CAISPGTGGNNEQFF